The 30 T cell receptor beta chains in this list originate from one sample, sequenced in a study of technical replicates of blood from a handful of donors. Some clones are missing from TCRdb's copy, which holds only in-frame ones; the method was immunoSEQ multiplex PCR. This table has about 48,000 clones, 80% to 95% appearing once. The sequencing input was PBMCs. Receptor source: a human donor in good health. Some clones in this sample may be carry-over from other donors' samples.

The genes are TRBV11-1 and TRBJ1-1, with 9 bases aligning to TRBD1. Germline CDR1 reads SGHAT; CDR2 reads FQDESV (reference sequence). The CDR3 is 12 amino acids. J lost 11 bases, V lost 4 bases, and 5 bases had no gene match. CDR3: CASSSYRGQAFF. The CDR3, as DNA: TGTGCCAGCAGCTCCTACAGGGGGCAGGCTTTCTTT.

This clone was counted only a few times. The rearrangement uses TRBV5-4 and TRBJ1-4; D may be TRBD1 (5 bases). The CDR3 sequence is 17 residues long. The V and J ends lost 0 bases and 5 bases respectively, with 17 bases between them. The germline CDR1 and CDR2 sequences are SGHNT and YYREEE (reference sequence). The CDR3 DNA reads TGTGCCAGCAGCTTGGCCGGTCAAGGGGCGCGAAATGAAAAACTGTTTTTT. Amino acids: CASSLAGQGARNEKLFF.

Only one count was recorded for this clone. This chain joins TRBV30 and TRBJ2-7, with no clear D. Deletions cut 0 bases from V and 2 bases from J, with 23 bases between. Germline CDR1 and CDR2: GTSNPN and SVGIG (reference sequence). The CDR3 consists of 18 residues. CDR3 residues: CAWSVSWVMSETPYEQYF. CDR3 DNA: TGTGCCTGGAGTGTGAGTTGGGTGATGAGCGAGACGCCCTACGAGCAGTACTTC. Drawing the rest from reference TRBV30 and TRBJ2-7, the complete variable domain is SQTIHQWPATLVQPVGSPLSLECTVEGTSNPNLYWYRQAAGRGLQLLFYSVGIGQISSEVPQNLSASRPQDRQFILSSKKLLLSDSGFYLCAWSVSWVMSETPYEQYFGPGTRLTVT.

The rearrangement links TRBV7-9 to TRBJ2-1; 12 nucleotides agree with TRBD2. This CDR3 spans 16 amino acids. Germline V gene sequence: CDR1 SEHNR, CDR2 FQNEAQ (reference sequence). The V gene end was trimmed by 3 bases and the J gene end by 4 bases; junction bases not matched to a gene: 4. The CDR3 DNA sequence: TGTGCCAGCAGCTTGTGGACTAGCGGGGAATACAATGAGCAGTTCTTC. Translating gives CASSLWTSGEYNEQFF.

The chain links TRBV7-6 to TRBJ1-2, with D unresolved. The CDR3 consists of 14 residues. V was trimmed by 3 bases and J by 4 bases, leaving 12 bases between them. Germline CDR1 is SGHVS and CDR2 is FNYEAQ. The CDR3 bases are TGTGCCAGCAGCTTGGCCACGGAGGGCTATGGCTACACCTTC. Its protein is CASSLATEGYGYTF.

This chain links TRBV6-6 with TRBJ1-2, with 7 bases fitting TRBD1. The CDR3 sequence is 12 residues long. The V and J ends lost 8 bases and 2 bases, in that order; junction bases with no gene match: 2. Germline CDR1 MNHNY, CDR2 SVGAGI (reference sequence). The chain's CDR3 is CASSTGNYGYTF. The CDR3 coding sequence is TGTGCCAGCTCGACAGGGAACTATGGCTACACCTTC.

The chain recombines TRBV30 with TRBJ2-2, with D possibly TRBD1 on 6 matching bases. The CDR3 runs to 13 residues. Germline CDR1 GTSNPN, CDR2 SVGIG (reference sequence). With 3 bases removed from V and 5 bases from J, the gap between germline ends came to 10 bases. The CDR3 nucleotides are TGTGCCTGGAGAACAAGGGGGACCGGGGAGCTGTTTTTT. The encoded protein is CAWRTRGTGELFF.

This rearrangement joins TRBV25-1 to TRBJ1-1; D is ambiguous. V was shortened by 2 bases and J by 2 bases, with 18 bases between the two germline ends. CDR3 length: 17 amino acids. Germline V CDR1 and CDR2: MGHDK, SYGVNS. Here the CDR3 reads CASSEVGRKGKNTEAFF. CDR3 coding DNA: TGTGCCAGCAGTGAAGTTGGGAGGAAGGGAAAAAACACTGAAGCTTTCTTT.

This clone was recorded only once. This rearrangement joins TRBV30 to TRBJ1-6, with 7 bases fitting TRBD1. The CDR3 sequence is 13 residues long. The J segment lost 6 bases and the V segment lost 3 bases, leaving 2 bases of the junction unmatched. Germline assignment: CDR1 GTSNPN and CDR2 SVGIG (reference sequence). The chain's CDR3 is CAWRTGSNSPLHF. Written as DNA, the CDR3 is TGTGCCTGGAGGACAGGGTCTAATTCACCCCTCCACTTT. The whole variable domain, remainder taken from reference TRBV30 and TRBJ1-6, is SQTIHQWPATLVQPVGSPLSLECTVEGTSNPNLYWYRQAAGRGLQLLFYSVGIGQISSEVPQNLSASRPQDRQFILSSKKLLLSDSGFYLCAWRTGSNSPLHFGNGTRLTVT.

The rearrangement links TRBV9 to TRBJ2-7; perhaps TRBD1 as D (7 bases). The germline V gene encodes CDR1 SGDLS and CDR2 YYNGEE. This CDR3 spans 15 amino acids. Trimming removed 0 bases at V and 4 bases at J, with 14 bases between. The CDR3 reads CASSVAGGGGYEQYF. DNA for the CDR3: TGTGCCAGCAGCGTAGCTGGAGGGGGCGGGTACGAGCAGTACTTC. Filled out from reference TRBV9 and TRBJ2-7, the complete variable domain reads DSGVTQTPKHLITATGQRVTLRCSPRSGDLSVYWYQQSLDQGLQFLIQYYNGEERAKGNILERFSAQQFPDLHSELNLSSLELGDSALYFCASSVAGGGGYEQYFGPGTRLTVT.

This chain connects TRBV2 to TRBJ2-2; D gene ambiguous. CDR1 and CDR2 (germline): SNHLY, FYNNEI. The V end lost 5 bases, the J end lost 0 bases, and 7 bases lay between the germline ends. The CDR3 has 14 amino acids. The CDR3 DNA sequence: TGTGCCAGCAGTCAAACACCGAACACCGGGGAGCTGTTTTTT. This gives the protein CASSQTPNTGELFF. The entire variable domain, with the rest obtained from reference TRBV2 and TRBJ2-2, is as follows: EPEVTQTPSHQVTQMGQEVILRCVPISNHLYFYWYRQILGQKVEFLVSFYNNEISEKSEIFDDQFSVERPDGSNFTLKIRSTKLEDSAMYFCASSQTPNTGELFFGEGSRLTVL.

This chain uses TRBV10-3 with TRBJ1-3; unclear D gene. CDR1 is ENHRY and CDR2 is SYGVKD in the germline V gene. The CDR3 sequence is 14 residues long. V dropped 3 bases and J dropped 0 bases, with 6 bases sitting between them. Written as DNA, the CDR3 is TGTGCCATCAGTGAACGGAGCTCTGGAAACACCATATATTTT. Residues: CAISERSSGNTIYF.

V usage is TRBV5-1 and J usage is TRBJ1-1, with 9 bases aligning to TRBD1. This CDR3 spans 15 amino acids. The ends lost 3 bases at V and 5 bases at J; junction bases unmatched: 8. Per germline, CDR1 SGHRS and CDR2 YFSETQ. CDR3 residues: CASSSVQGAFTEAFF. The DNA for the CDR3 is TGCGCCAGCAGCTCTGTACAGGGGGCGTTTACTGAAGCTTTCTTT.

The CDR3 loop is CASSQGLGEQFF. The CDR3 DNA reads as TGTGCCAGCAGCCAGGGTTTAGGGGAGCAGTTCTTC. V and J are TRBV13 and TRBJ2-1; a weak D match, TRBD1 (5 bases). Germline CDR1 reads PRHDT; CDR2 reads FYEKMQ (reference sequence). The V and J ends lost 5 bases and 10 bases respectively, with 12 bases between them. The CDR3 spans 12 residues.

The V gene is TRBV7-2, the J gene TRBJ2-1, with D perhaps TRBD2 (5 bases). The V end lost 5 bases, the J end lost 7 bases, and 12 bases lay between the germline ends. The CDR3 is 13 residues long. Germline V gene data show CDR1 as SGHTA and CDR2 as FQGNSA. The CDR3 is CASSPRTPNEQFF. CDR3 coding DNA: TGTGCCAGCAGCCCTAGGACTCCTAATGAGCAGTTCTTC.

The chain is built from TRBV30 and TRBJ1-6, with 7 nucleotides matching TRBD1. This CDR3 spans 11 amino acids. V shed 2 bases and J 14 bases; nucleotides not matched to a gene: 3. The V gene's germline CDR1 is GTSNPN and CDR2 SVGIG (reference sequence). This chain's CDR3 is CAWSTGVTLHF. DNA for the CDR3: TGTGCCTGGAGTACAGGGGTAACCCTCCACTTT.

The chain employs TRBV7-8 and TRBJ2-7; unclear D gene. Germline V gene data show CDR1 as SGHVS and CDR2 as FQNEAQ. This CDR3 has 14 residues. Trimming pared 5 bases from V and 4 bases from J, leaving 15 bases between. CDR3 amino acids: CASSARVPQYEQYF. CDR3 DNA: TGTGCCAGCAGCGCACGGGTCCCGCAATACGAGCAGTACTTC.

This chain uses TRBV19 with TRBJ2-7; the match to TRBD1 covers 9 bases. Unmatched junction bases numbered 6, after V lost 6 bases and J lost 6 bases. CDR3 length equals 13 residues. CDR1 is LNHDA, CDR2 SQIVND, per germline (reference sequence). The CDR3 nucleotides read TGTGCCAGTAGAACAGGGGGCGCGGGCGAGCAGTACTTC. Translation gives CASRTGGAGEQYF.

The V gene is TRBV6-1, the J gene TRBJ1-1; 7 bases fit TRBD1. This CDR3 is 15 amino acids long. Looked up from germline, CDR1 is MNHNS and CDR2 is SASEGT. Losses at the gene ends were 5 bases for V and 0 bases for J; bases not matched to a gene: 6. The CDR3 loop is CASSNGQVMNTEAFF. The CDR3 nucleotides are TGTGCCAGCAGTAACGGACAGGTCATGAACACTGAAGCTTTCTTT.

The chain couples TRBV30 to TRBJ1-2; 9 nucleotides align to TRBD1. V trimming: 2 bases; J trimming: 2 bases; junction bases outside the gene matches: 3. The germline CDR1 and CDR2 sequences are GTSNPN and SVGIG (reference sequence). CDR3 length: 14 residues. CDR3 sequence: CAWSWTGANYGYTF. The CDR3 coding sequence is TGTGCCTGGAGTTGGACAGGGGCAAACTATGGCTACACCTTC.

This clone was observed a single time. V gene TRBV6-5 combines with J gene TRBJ2-7, with 7 bases aligning to TRBD2. CDR3 length: 15 residues. The V gene end was trimmed by 6 bases and the J gene end by 2 bases; junction bases not matched to a gene: 10. CDR1 is MNHEY and CDR2 is SVGAGI in the germline V gene. CDR3 residues: CASSSRPSGAYEQYF. DNA for the CDR3: TGTGCCAGCAGCAGCAGGCCTAGCGGAGCCTACGAGCAGTACTTC.

V and J are TRBV29-1 and TRBJ2-7; 8 bases match TRBD1. In germline, CDR1 is SQVTM, CDR2 ANQGSEA. The CDR3 is made up of 14 amino acids. V trimming: 5 bases; J trimming: 9 bases; junction bases outside the gene matches: 15. The DNA of the CDR3 is TGCAGCGTTTACGACGTGTCAGGGGGCGTGAGGCAGTACTTC. This gives the protein CSVYDVSGGVRQYF.

The rearrangement joins TRBV2 to TRBJ2-5; 10 nucleotides line up with TRBD2. Trimming removed 7 bases from V and 5 bases from J; junction bases left unmatched: 7. This CDR3 spans 14 amino acids. Germline V gene sequence: CDR1 SNHLY, CDR2 FYNNEI. CDR3 sequence: CASKEREGHETQYF. In DNA form, the CDR3 reads TGTGCCAGCAAAGAGCGGGAGGGCCACGAGACCCAGTACTTC.

This clone appeared a few times. The rearrangement joins TRBV19 to TRBJ1-2; 8 nucleotides agree with TRBD1. J lost 4 bases, V lost 5 bases, and 9 bases had no gene match. The CDR3 loop spans 15 amino acids. CDR1 and CDR2 (germline): LNHDA, SQIVND (reference sequence). CDR3 bases: TGTGCCAGTAGTCTCCCCCGGACAGGGACCTATGGCTACACCTTC. The encoded protein is CASSLPRTGTYGYTF.

The rearrangement links TRBV7-3 to TRBJ2-5; TRBD2 aligns across 8 bases. Unmatched junction bases numbered 11, after V lost 4 bases and J lost 4 bases. The V gene's germline CDR1 is SGHTA and CDR2 FQGTGA. The CDR3 covers 16 residues. Here the CDR3 DNA reads TGTGCCAGCAGCTCTAAAAGGTCGGGAGGGCCAGAGACCCAGTACTTC. Amino acids: CASSSKRSGGPETQYF.

This clone was seen once. This chain links TRBV6-5 with TRBJ1-1; D possibly corresponds to TRBD1 (6 bases). The CDR3 has 15 residues. Trimming took 0 bases from V and 4 from J, leaving 12 bases between them. Germline CDR1 and CDR2: MNHEY and SVGAGI. The CDR3 region is CASSYSEGDGTEAFF. The CDR3 DNA sequence: TGTGCCAGCAGTTACTCCGAGGGGGACGGCACTGAAGCTTTCTTT.

This sequence joins TRBV7-9 and TRBJ1-5, with a possible D match to TRBD1 (5 bases). V lost 1 base, J lost 8 bases, and 9 bases lay in between. This CDR3 has 13 amino acids. CDR1 and CDR2 (germline): SEHNR, FQNEAQ (reference sequence). In DNA, the CDR3 is TGTGCCAGCAGCTTAGAGGGGTGGGAGCCCCAGCATTTT. Amino acid sequence: CASSLEGWEPQHF.

A single count supports this clone. This chain uses TRBV30 with TRBJ2-2, with 10 positions matching TRBD1. This CDR3 is 15 amino acids long. The germline CDR1 and CDR2 sequences are GTSNPN and SVGIG (reference sequence). J gave up 3 bases and V 3 bases, and 4 bases lay outside the gene matches. CDR3 loop: CAWRRTGGDTGELFF. The CDR3 DNA is TGTGCCTGGAGGCGGACAGGGGGGGACACCGGGGAGCTGTTTTTT.

CDR3 sequence (DNA): TGTGCCAGCAGTCCCAGACAGGAAAGATATGGCTACACCTTC. It specifies CASSPRQERYGYTF. V usage is TRBV6-5 and J usage is TRBJ1-2; TRBD1 is a possible D gene (6 bases). The CDR3 is 14 amino acids. V was pared by 5 bases and J by 5 bases, with 15 bases between. Germline V gene data show CDR1 as MNHEY and CDR2 as SVGAGI.

J is TRBJ1-2 and V is TRBV4-3, with no clear D. Germline V lookup: CDR1 LGHNA, CDR2 YSLEER. V was trimmed by 0 bases and J by 6 bases, leaving 11 bases between them. The CDR3 is 14 residues long. CDR3 DNA sequence: TGCGCCAGCAGCCAAGATATACAGCCCCATGGCTACACCTTC. This encodes CASSQDIQPHGYTF.